The rows below give T cell receptor beta chains drawn from one sample of a study of CD8 T cells in Susac syndrome. TCRdb itself ran the immunoSEQ multiplex PCR reads through MiXCR, one entry per CDR3 protein. The sample lists some 110,000 distinct CDR3 sequences, 90% to 95% occurring once. Sequencing used CD4+ T cells from PBMCs. Receptor source: a human donor with multiple sclerosis. CDR3s include the opening cysteine and the closing phenylalanine or tryptophan. A D gene is named only where the DNA matches it firmly. Clone size is not always given. Where it is, it says once, few, many or a class for expanded clones.

v_gene	abundance	j_gene	d_gene	CDR3aa	CDR3nt
TRBV29-1	NA	TRBJ2-2	NA	CSVDITAGELFF	TGCAGCGTTGATATCACAGCCGGGGAGCTGTTTTTT
TRBV12-3/TRBV12-4	NA	TRBJ2-7	NA	CASSLGTAPQQYF	TGTGCCAGCAGTTTAGGGACGGCTCCTCAGCAGTACTTC
TRBV20-1	NA	TRBJ2-3	TRBD2	CSARPSGGDTQYF	TGCAGTGCTAGACCTAGCGGGGGCGATACGCAGTATTTT
TRBV19	NA	TRBJ1-6	TRBD1	CASTYRDRTGERSPLHF	TGTGCCAGTACCTATAGGGACCGGACAGGGGAGCGGTCACCCCTCCACTTT
TRBV12-3/TRBV12-4	NA	TRBJ1-4	NA	CASRPTRRNNEKLFF	TGTGCCAGCCGTCCGACCAGACGGAATAATGAAAAACTGTTTTTT
TRBV30	NA	TRBJ2-1	NA	CAVPGTDVYNEQFF	TGTGCCGTGCCGGGGACGGACGTTTACAATGAGCAGTTCTTC
TRBV9	NA	TRBJ2-5	NA	CASSVSGDEETQYF	TGTGCCAGCAGCGTATCGGGAGATGAAGAGACCCAGTACTTC
TRBV2	once	TRBJ1-2	NA	CASSDWGSGDYGYTF	TGTGCCAGCAGCGATTGGGGCAGTGGGGACTATGGCTACACCTTC
TRBV20-1	NA	TRBJ2-3	TRBD2	CSARGGTHDTQYF	TGCAGTGCCCGCGGGGGGACCCACGATACGCAGTATTTT
TRBV27	NA	TRBJ2-2	TRBD1	CASSSGQDFTGELFF	TGTGCCAGCAGTTCAGGACAGGACTTCACCGGGGAGCTGTTTTTT
TRBV6-6	NA	TRBJ1-5	NA	CASSRRGTNQPQHF	TGTGCCAGCAGTCGCAGGGGCACAAATCAGCCCCAGCATTTT
TRBV2	NA	TRBJ1-1	NA	CASSEILSTEAFF	TGTGCCAGCAGTGAAATCTTGAGCACTGAAGCTTTCTTT
TRBV13	NA	TRBJ1-1	TRBD1	CASSFRTGGTSEAFF	TGTGCCAGCAGCTTCCGGACAGGGGGCACCTCTGAAGCTTTCTTT
TRBV7-2	NA	TRBJ2-2	NA	CATPRAAPTNTGELFF	TGTGCCACCCCCCGCGCGGCGCCTACGAACACCGGGGAGCTGTTTTTT
TRBV12-3/TRBV12-4	NA	TRBJ2-1	TRBD2	CASSLDPGTRFPNEQFF	TGTGCCAGCAGTTTAGACCCCGGGACTAGATTCCCCAATGAGCAGTTCTTC
TRBV5-8	NA	TRBJ2-2	NA	CASSLLTTGELFF	TGTGCCAGCAGCTTGTTGACGACCGGGGAGCTGTTTTTT
TRBV29-1	NA	TRBJ1-1	NA	CSARGPERTEAFF	TGCAGCGCTCGCGGCCCCGAAAGGACTGAAGCTTTCTTT
TRBV19	few	TRBJ2-3	TRBD1	CASSFGQDSTDTQYF	TGTGCCAGTAGTTTCGGACAGGACAGCACAGATACGCAGTATTTT
TRBV5-8	NA	TRBJ1-5	NA	CASSPDRASGNWQPQHF	TGTGCCAGCAGCCCAGACAGAGCCTCGGGGAATTGGCAGCCCCAGCATTTT
TRBV29-1	NA	TRBJ1-1	NA	CSVGRDSGPEAFF	TGCAGCGTGGGGCGGGACTCAGGCCCTGAAGCTTTCTTT
TRBV12-3/TRBV12-4	NA	TRBJ1-2	NA	CASSRTESHYGYTF	TGTGCCAGCAGCCGAACAGAATCCCACTATGGCTACACCTTC
TRBV15	NA	TRBJ1-2	NA	CATSRDSYGYTF	TGTGCCACCAGCAGAGATAGCTATGGCTACACCTTC
TRBV7-9	NA	TRBJ1-4	NA	CASSLGQINEKLFF	TGTGCCAGCAGCTTGGGGCAGATTAATGAAAAACTGTTTTTT
TRBV5-4	NA	TRBJ1-2	TRBD1	CASTQQGLGVYGYTF	TGTGCCAGCACCCAACAGGGGCTGGGTGTCTATGGCTACACCTTC
TRBV4-3	NA	TRBJ2-2	NA	CASSQLPGGKGDTGELFF	TGCGCCAGCAGCCAACTCCCAGGGGGGAAGGGCGACACCGGGGAGCTGTTTTTT
TRBV9	NA	TRBJ1-6	NA	CASSVEGAYSPLHF	TGTGCCAGCAGCGTAGAGGGTGCGTACTCACCCCTCCACTTT
TRBV18	NA	TRBJ1-6	NA	CASSPTSTATGNSPLHF	TGTGCCAGCTCACCAACTTCGACTGCGACGGGGAATTCACCCCTCCACTTT
TRBV7-9	once	TRBJ1-2	TRBD1	CASSGRTGDGFGYTF	TGTGCCAGCAGCGGGCGGACAGGGGATGGCTTTGGCTACACCTTC
TRBV3-1	once	TRBJ1-3	NA	CASTSRGNTIYF	TGTGCCAGCACGTCGCGGGGGAACACCATATATTTT
TRBV12-3/TRBV12-4	NA	TRBJ1-3	NA	CASSFYGGIGSGNTIYF	TGTGCCAGCAGTTTTTACGGGGGAATAGGCTCTGGAAACACCATATATTTT
TRBV2	once	TRBJ1-1	NA	CASNPGPTTEAFF	TGTGCCTCCAACCCGGGTCCCACGACTGAAGCTTTCTTT
TRBV28	NA	TRBJ1-5	TRBD1	CASNRGDQPQHF	TGTGCCAGCAACAGGGGGGATCAGCCCCAGCATTTT